The sequence of this T cell receptor (beta chain) was determined in a study of blood T cells in healthy people across ages. This clonotype was picked up a small number of times. A sample-barcoded 5' primer and a J-beta primer mix were used in a second PCR of roughly 6 to 11 cycles. Per-sample output comprised a minimum of 2.5 million paired-end reads containing CDR3. TCRdb itself ran the 5' RACE reads through MiXCR, one entry per CDR3 protein. The table lists 760,000 or so distinct CDR3 sequences, around a quarter of them singletons. Ranging in age from about 6 to 95, the donors were healthy Caucasian individuals from Russia. Per sample, extraction of total RNA gave at least 5.5 micrograms in every case. These data were also reused for a study on T cells of mothers and their children. That source notes: Pairs that are related and pairs that are unrelated have TCR recombination output shaped similarly by thymic selection.

This TCR derives from a boy younger than 18 in good health. The sample was blood.

The CDR3 region is CASSPGGGRTEAFF. The DNA of the CDR3 is TGTGCCAGCAGCCCTGGCGGAGGTCGGACTGAAGCTTTCTTT. This rearrangement joins TRBV11-2 to TRBJ1-1; no clear D. Germline CDR1 SGHAT, CDR2 FQNNGV. This CDR3 region has 14 residues. V was cut by 5 bases and J by 5 bases, with 15 bases left in between. Full variable domain (rest looked up from reference TRBV11-2 and TRBJ1-1): EAGVAQSPRYKIIEKRQSVAFWCNPISGHATLYWYQQILGQGPKLLIQFQNNGVVDDSQLPKDRFSAERLKGVDSTLKIQPAKLEDSAVYLCASSPGGGRTEAFFGQGTRLTVV.